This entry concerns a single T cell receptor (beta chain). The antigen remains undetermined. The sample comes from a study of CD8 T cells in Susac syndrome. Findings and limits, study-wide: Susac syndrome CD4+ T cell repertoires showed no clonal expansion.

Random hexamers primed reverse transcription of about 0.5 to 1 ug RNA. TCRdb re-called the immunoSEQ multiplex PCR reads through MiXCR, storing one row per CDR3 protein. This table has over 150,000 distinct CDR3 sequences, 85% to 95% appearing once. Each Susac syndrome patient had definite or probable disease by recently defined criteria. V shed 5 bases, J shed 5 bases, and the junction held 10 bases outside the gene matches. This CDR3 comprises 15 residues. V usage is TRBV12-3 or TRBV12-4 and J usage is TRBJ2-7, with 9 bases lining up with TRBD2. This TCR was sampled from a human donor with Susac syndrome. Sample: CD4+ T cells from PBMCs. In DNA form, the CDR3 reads TGTGCCAGCAGTCCCCCGGGACTAGCTCCCCACGAGCAGTACTTC. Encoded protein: CASSPPGLAPHEQYF.